This T cell receptor (beta chain) appears in the sequencing data of a study of T cells in Graves' hyperthyroidism and ophthalmopathy. Study-wide findings and caveats: Among clonotypes expanded in thyroid above 0.001, most were also found in blood. Ophthalmopathy onset followed model prediction by a median roughly 6.5 months.

The investigators amplified TCR beta CDR3 regions from RNA transcripts. A first-round RT-PCR of the TCR CDR3 used the HTBI primer set. Using its own MiXCR run on the multiplex PCR reads, TCRdb lists one record per CDR3 protein. This table holds 600,000 or so distinct CDR3 sequences, roughly 15% found once. CDR3 length equals 15 residues. With 4 bases clipped from V and 3 bases from J, the junction kept 9 bases outside the gene matches. The germline V gene encodes CDR1 SGHRS and CDR2 YFSETQ. The patients, who ranged from 18 to 65 in age, presented with newly diagnosed hyperthyroidism lasting under 2 months. This clonotype showed up just a few times. Its antigen remains unidentified.

The origin of this receptor is a young woman with Graves' hyperthyroidism. The sample comprised blood. The chain uses TRBV5-1 and TRBJ1-2; 7 nucleotides align to TRBD1. The DNA for the CDR3 is TGCGCCAGCAGCAGCGGGACAGCCGGGCACTATGGCTACACCTTC. The encoded protein is CASSSGTAGHYGYTF.